This is a list of T cell receptor beta chains from one sample in a study of OX40 agonist ivuxolimab in advanced cancers. The data were produced by immunoSEQ multiplex PCR, yet TCRdb's version contains in-frame clones alone and is incomplete. The repertoire consists of roughly 70,000 clones, with about 82% occurring once and the leading ten covering under 7.5%. Sequenced here: CD4+ or CD8+ T cells sorted from blood, sampled in a trial of the OX40 agonist ivuxolimab. Receptors originate from an adult with an advanced solid tumor such as melanoma, head and neck, liver or kidney cancer. CDR3s include the opening cysteine and the closing phenylalanine or tryptophan. D genes are given only for firm matches. Not all rows give a size; the values are once, few, many and, for expanded clones, a class.

abundance | j_gene | d_gene | v_gene | CDR3aa | CDR3nt
. | TRBJ2-1 | . | TRBV27 | CASSLKGYNEQFF | TGTGCCAGCAGTTTAAAGGGATACAATGAGCAGTTCTTC
. | TRBJ2-1 | TRBD2 | TRBV6-5 | CASSYGSGGGYNEQFF | TGTGCCAGCAGTTACGGTAGCGGGGGGGGATACAATGAGCAGTTCTTC
. | TRBJ1-1 | . | TRBV30 | CAFSGRGGTEAFF | TGTGCCTTCTCCGGCCGGGGGGGCACTGAAGCTTTCTTT
. | TRBJ1-1 | . | TRBV5-6 | CASSLLGRGDTEAFF | TGTGCCAGCAGCTTATTGGGGCGGGGTGACACTGAAGCTTTCTTT
. | TRBJ1-1 | TRBD1 | TRBV6-5 | CASSFGTGGQAFF | TGTGCCAGCAGTTTCGGGACAGGGGGCCAAGCTTTCTTT
few | TRBJ2-1 | TRBD2 | TRBV19 | CATYGGRTYNEQFF | TGTGCCACCTACGGCGGGAGGACCTACAATGAGCAGTTCTTC
. | TRBJ1-5 | TRBD1 | TRBV27 | CASSLGTGGNQPQHF | TGTGCCAGCAGTTTAGGGACAGGGGGTAACCAGCCCCAGCATTTT
. | TRBJ1-6 | . | TRBV25-1 | CASSSPFGYNSPLHF | TGTGCCAGCAGTTCTCCCTTTGGCTATAATTCACCCCTCCACTTT
. | TRBJ1-2 | . | TRBV9 | CASSLDSYGYTF | TGTGCCAGCAGTCTGGACAGCTATGGCTACACCTTC
. | TRBJ2-7 | . | TRBV6-1 | CASSDSGYEQYF | TGTGCCAGCAGTGATAGTGGCTACGAGCAGTACTTC
. | TRBJ2-1 | . | TRBV4-2 | CASSQGLEGSEQFF | TGTGCCAGCAGCCAAGGGCTAGAGGGTAGTGAGCAGTTCTTC
. | TRBJ2-1 | TRBD2 | TRBV7-3 | CASSLGLALYNEQFF | TGTGCCAGCAGCTTGGGACTAGCCCTCTACAATGAGCAGTTCTTC
. | TRBJ1-2 | TRBD1 | TRBV6-6 | CASSYTNRGLIAF | TGTGCCAGCAGTTACACAAACAGGGGCCTGATCGCCTTC
. | TRBJ1-1 | . | TRBV7-2 | CASILPFMNTEAFF | TGTGCCAGCATCCTACCCTTCATGAACACTGAAGCTTTCTTT
. | TRBJ2-7 | . | TRBV7-2 | CASSLAVYEQYF | TGTGCCAGCAGCTTAGCAGTCTACGAGCAGTACTTC
once | TRBJ1-6 | . | TRBV7-2 | CASSFGSSYNSPLHF | TGTGCCAGCAGCTTCGGTAGCTCCTATAATTCACCCCTCCACTTT
. | TRBJ2-7 | TRBD1 | TRBV10-1 | CASSEDRVRGEQYF | TGCGCCAGCAGTGAGGACAGGGTGAGGGGCGAGCAGTACTTC
. | TRBJ1-1 | . | TRBV6-5 | CASSSGRGNTEAFF | TGTGCCAGCAGTTCTGGGAGGGGGAACACTGAAGCTTTCTTT
. | TRBJ2-1 | TRBD2 | TRBV9 | CASSVGASGIYNEQFF | TGTGCCAGCAGCGTAGGGGCTAGCGGGATCTACAATGAGCAGTTCTTC
. | TRBJ2-1 | TRBD1 | TRBV19 | CGQGKGNEQFF | TGTGGACAGGGAAAGGGTAATGAGCAGTTCTTC
once | TRBJ1-3 | . | TRBV4-1 | CASSPQRGLSGNTIYF | TGCGCCAGCAGCCCCCAGCGAGGGCTCTCTGGAAACACCATATATTTT